The next 8 T cell receptor beta chains were all read from a single sample in a study of blood T cell repertoires in COVID-19. Clones were sequenced by immunoSEQ multiplex PCR, and TCRdb holds only the in-frame ones, with some missing. Of tens of thousands of clones in the sample, 65% to 90% were seen once. Sequencing was done on a sample of peripheral blood. These receptors were taken from a human donor in a cohort sampled during active COVID-19.

This clone was observed a few times. The chain links TRBV29-1 to TRBJ2-5; D is perhaps TRBD2 (6 bases). This CDR3 is built from 13 residues. Trimming pared 4 bases from V and 5 bases from J, leaving 14 bases between. The germline CDR1 and CDR2 sequences are SQVTM and ANQGSEA. CDR3 sequence reads: CSVAVGEVETQYF. The CDR3, as DNA: TGCAGCGTTGCGGTGGGGGAGGTGGAGACCCAGTACTTC.

This clone was detected once. The V call is TRBV18, the J call TRBJ1-6; no reliable D call. The length of the CDR3 is 12 residues. Trimming removed 3 bases at V and 8 bases at J, with 5 bases between. CDR1 is KGHSH and CDR2 is LQKENI in the germline V gene. The DNA for the CDR3 is TGTGCCAGCTCACCGGGCGATTCACCCCTCCACTTT. Amino acids: CASSPGDSPLHF.

The J gene is TRBJ2-7, the V gene TRBV6-1; weak D call: TRBD1 (6 bases). V was cut by 1 base and J by 5 bases, with 15 bases left in between. This CDR3 has 15 amino acids. Germline V gene lookup returns CDR1 MNHNS and CDR2 SASEGT. This chain's CDR3 is CASSEVVTGSNEQYF. CDR3 DNA: TGTGCCAGCAGTGAAGTCGTGACAGGATCGAACGAGCAGTACTTC.

The chain combines TRBV7-9 with TRBJ2-7; 8 bases match TRBD1. In germline, CDR1 is SEHNR, CDR2 FQNEAQ (reference sequence). The V segment lost 3 bases and the J segment 5 bases; nucleotides outside the gene matches: 6. There are 14 residues in the CDR3. For the CDR3, the DNA is TGTGCCAGCAGCTTTGCGGCAGGGGGCCACGAGCAGTACTTC. Protein sequence: CASSFAAGGHEQYF.

J is TRBJ1-1 and V is TRBV6-5, with D perhaps TRBD1 (6 bases). CDR1 and CDR2 (germline): MNHEY, SVGAGI. The CDR3 loop spans 12 amino acids. The V and J ends lost 6 bases and 8 bases respectively, with 13 bases between them. This CDR3 is CASSRSGAEAFF. CDR3 nucleotide sequence: TGTGCCAGCAGCCGCTCAGGGGCGGAAGCTTTCTTT.

The chain links TRBV5-3 to TRBJ2-1; D is perhaps TRBD2 (6 bases). TRBV5-3 counts as an open reading frame of uncertain function. The V end lost 7 bases, the J end lost 9 bases, and 11 bases lay between the germline ends. The CDR3 is 11 amino acids. The CDR3 DNA is TGTGCCAGACGGGGGTTGGGTGAGCAGTTCTTC. Amino acids: CARRGLGEQFF.

This chain joins TRBV10-3 and TRBJ2-5; D is perhaps TRBD1 (5 bases). Trimming took off 0 bases at V and 4 bases at J, with 15 bases between the two ends. Germline CDR1 is ENHRY and CDR2 is SYGVKD. The CDR3 contains 16 residues. The CDR3 nucleotides are TGTGCCATCAGTGAGTCGAATGGCAGGGCAGGAGAGACCCAGTACTTC. Translation gives CAISESNGRAGETQYF.

The chain is built from TRBV6-5 and TRBJ1-4, with D possibly being TRBD1 (6 bases). The CDR3 loop spans 14 amino acids. V was shortened by 2 bases and J by 8 bases, with 12 bases between the two germline ends. Germline assignment: CDR1 MNHEY and CDR2 SVGAGI. For the CDR3, the DNA is TGTGCCAGCAGTTACCAGGGGTGGGGGGAAAAACTGTTTTTT. Protein product: CASSYQGWGEKLFF.